This entry describes one TCR beta chain. Its antigen is not yet known. No base quality values were provided; no much bigger clone lies one nucleotide off. The entry originates in a study of T cell responses to AZD1222 COVID-19 vaccine listed by TCRdb under 2021. About the study as a whole: A total of 230 to 250 trial participants underwent TCR sequencing, of whom under 220 had received two doses of AZD1222 and some 26 had received two doses of the MenACWY control vaccine. Trial participants were enrolled into age subgroups of 18-55, 56-69 and 70-plus years, which contained approximately 150, 28 and 58 TCR-sequenced participants, respectively. Study-wide findings and limitations: Most participants were white British and females outnumbered males, and the authors suggested that clonal diversity may have been underestimated. In the small 56-69-year group, the increase in depth fell short of significance, most likely because of low power. Reportedly, close to half of the unique spike-specific TCRs recognized epitopes lying outside the regions that are mutated in the B.1.351 and B.1.1.7 variants. The vaccine-associated CD4 TCRs covered the entire spike protein, and the dominant responses fell in regions 160-218 and 743-854. Conclusions about previously exposed vaccinees were limited because only a handful of AZD1222 recipients were SARS-CoV-2 seropositive at baseline. After two AZD1222 doses, both the breadth and the depth of spike-specific TCRs were significantly higher than at day 0 and than in MenACWY recipients. Because no day 14 peak-response samples were available, repertoires were characterized only after the peak T cell response.

The meaning of the sample's time point label: baseline before first vaccination. The treatment or condition label corresponds to: meningococcal conjugate vaccine given as trial control. Samples from vaccinated people were obtained from the UK trials COV001 and COV002, which included a single-blind randomized controlled phase 2/3 trial of AZD1222 (ChAdOx1 nCoV-19) in healthy adults. For TCRbeta chain sequencing, PBMC samples were collected from trial participants at day 0 and at day 28 after the second dose. The CDR3 regions of human TCRbeta chains were analyzed by immunosequencing. Regarding the original processing steps: Repertoire TCRs were matched against a reference library of SARS-CoV-2-specific TCRs generated with the MIRA antigen-specificity platform. Breadth meant the fraction of unique TCRs that were SARS-CoV-2-associated, whereas depth meant the fraction of total T cells that were SARS-CoV-2-associated. Using the MIRA data, every spike-specific TCR was mapped to the spike region that the TCR reacted to and assigned to either a CD4 or a CD8 class. Log10-transformed breadth and depth values were compared by one-way ANOVA with Sidak's multiple comparisons tests. Drawn from immuneACCESS, this table holds only the in-frame rearrangements with V and J called that TCRdb kept. Clones are partly lost; checked studies trace under half to an unresolved V gene and leave the rest unexplained. The D gene and trimming were derived from the DNA, and the V and J assignments and clone size from that table. In all, the sample holds about 150,000 clones, and 85% to 90% of those were seen once. Of the sample, roughly 5.8% is held by the ten largest clones.

V is pared back by 4 bases and J by 7 bases, with 13 bases lying between the germline termini. Reading from cysteine to phenylalanine, the CDR3 counts 13 amino acids. Kept here is only the CDR3 DNA, which spans 39 bases and is read in frame from base 1. CDR1 and CDR2 are drawn from the germline V gene (reference sequence): SEHNR, FQNEAQ. The sequence was collected from an adult in good health. The source material was peripheral blood, sampled on day 0 of MenACWY control vaccination. Here the chain combines TRBV7-9 and TRBJ1-1; confidence is insufficient to name the D gene. In nucleotides, the sequence is TGTGCCAGCAGCTCATCCAATTTATTTGAAGCTTTCTTT. Translated, it gives CASSSSNLFEAFF. Full variable domain (CDR3 extended with the reference TRBV7-9 and TRBJ1-1 proteins): DTGVSQNPRHKITKRGQNVTFRCDPISEHNRLYWYRQTLGQGPEFLTYFQNEAQLEKSRLLSDRFSAERPKGSFSTLEIQRTEQGDSAMYLCASSSSNLFEAFFGQGTRLTVV.